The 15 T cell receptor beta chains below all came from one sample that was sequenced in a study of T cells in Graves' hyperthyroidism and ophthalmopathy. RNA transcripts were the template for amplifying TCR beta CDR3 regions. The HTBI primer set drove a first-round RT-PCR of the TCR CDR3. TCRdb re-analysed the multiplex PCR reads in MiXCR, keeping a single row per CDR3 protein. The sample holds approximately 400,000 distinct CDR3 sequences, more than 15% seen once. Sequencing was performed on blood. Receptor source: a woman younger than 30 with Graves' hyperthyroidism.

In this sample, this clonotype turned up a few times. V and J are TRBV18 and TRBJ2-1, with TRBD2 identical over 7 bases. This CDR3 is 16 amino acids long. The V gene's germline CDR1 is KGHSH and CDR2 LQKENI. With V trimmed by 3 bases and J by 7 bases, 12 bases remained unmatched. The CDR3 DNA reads TGTGCCAGCTCACCTAGGCGGGGACTACCTGCGAATGAGCAGTTCTTC. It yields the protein CASSPRRGLPANEQFF. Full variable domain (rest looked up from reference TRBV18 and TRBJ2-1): NAGVMQNPRHLVRRRGQEARLRCSPMKGHSHVYWYRQLPEEGLKFMVYLQKENIIDESGMPKERFSAEFPKEGPSILRIQQVVRGDSAAYFCASSPRRGLPANEQFFGPGTRLTVL.

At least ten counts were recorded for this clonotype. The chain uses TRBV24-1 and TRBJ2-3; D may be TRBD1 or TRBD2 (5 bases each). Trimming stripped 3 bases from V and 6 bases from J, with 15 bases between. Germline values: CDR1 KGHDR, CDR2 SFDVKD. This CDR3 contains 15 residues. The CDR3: CATSDPGASLDTQYF. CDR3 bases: TGTGCCACCAGTGATCCCGGGGCTAGCTTGGATACGCAGTATTTT.

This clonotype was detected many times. The CDR3 nucleotides read TGTGCCAGCAGCTCCGGACTCATACAGTTCTTC. Protein: CASSSGLIQFF. The rearrangement uses TRBV11-2 and TRBJ2-1, with a weak D call TRBD2 (5 bases). V gave up 4 bases and J gave up 13 bases, with 11 bases separating them. There are 11 residues in the CDR3. The germline gives CDR1 SGHAT, CDR2 FQNNGV.

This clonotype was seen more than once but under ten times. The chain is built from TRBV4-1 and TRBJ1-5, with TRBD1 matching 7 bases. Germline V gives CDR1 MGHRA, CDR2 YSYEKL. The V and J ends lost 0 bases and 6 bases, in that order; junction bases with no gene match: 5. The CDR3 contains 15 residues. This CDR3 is CASSQEGQGGQPQHF. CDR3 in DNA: TGCGCCAGCAGCCAAGAGGGGCAGGGGGGTCAGCCCCAGCATTTT.

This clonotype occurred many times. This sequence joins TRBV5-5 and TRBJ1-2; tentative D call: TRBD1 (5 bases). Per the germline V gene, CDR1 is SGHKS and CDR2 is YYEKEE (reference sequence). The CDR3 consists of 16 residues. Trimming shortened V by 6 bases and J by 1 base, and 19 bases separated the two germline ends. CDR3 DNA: TGTGCCAGCACCAACCCCCGCAGGGAAAGTAACTATGGCTACACCTTC. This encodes CASTNPRRESNYGYTF.

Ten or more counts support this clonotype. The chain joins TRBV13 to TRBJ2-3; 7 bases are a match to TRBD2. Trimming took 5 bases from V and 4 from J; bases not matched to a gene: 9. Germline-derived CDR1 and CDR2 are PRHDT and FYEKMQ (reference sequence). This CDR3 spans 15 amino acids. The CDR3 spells CASSTRPSGADTQYF. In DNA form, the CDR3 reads TGTGCCAGCAGCACCCGTCCTAGCGGCGCAGATACGCAGTATTTT.

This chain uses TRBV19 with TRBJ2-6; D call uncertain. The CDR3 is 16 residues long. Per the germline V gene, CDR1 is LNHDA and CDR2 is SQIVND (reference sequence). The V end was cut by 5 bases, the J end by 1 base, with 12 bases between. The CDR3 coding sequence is TGTGCCAGTAGTCTCCTTCCGGAGTCTGGGGCCAACGTCCTGACTTTC. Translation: CASSLLPESGANVLTF.

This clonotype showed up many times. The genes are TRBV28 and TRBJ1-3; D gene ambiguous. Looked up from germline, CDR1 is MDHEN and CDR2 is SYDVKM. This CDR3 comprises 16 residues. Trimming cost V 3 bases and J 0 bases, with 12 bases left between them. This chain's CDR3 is CASSLISRRSGNTIYF. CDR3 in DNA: TGTGCCAGCAGTTTGATCTCCCGCCGCTCTGGAAACACCATATATTTT.

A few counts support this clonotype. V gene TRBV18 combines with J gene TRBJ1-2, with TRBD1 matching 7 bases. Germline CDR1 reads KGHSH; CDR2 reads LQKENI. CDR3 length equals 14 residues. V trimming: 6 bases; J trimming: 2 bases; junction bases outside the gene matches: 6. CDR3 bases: TGTGCCAGCTCGCCAGGGGGACGGAACTATGGCTACACCTTC. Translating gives CASSPGGRNYGYTF.

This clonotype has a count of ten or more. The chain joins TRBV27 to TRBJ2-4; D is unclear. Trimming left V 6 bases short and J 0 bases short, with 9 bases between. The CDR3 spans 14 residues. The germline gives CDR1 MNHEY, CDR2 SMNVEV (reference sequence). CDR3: CASSPVIAKNIQYF. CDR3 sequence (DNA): TGTGCCAGCAGCCCGGTGATAGCCAAAAACATTCAGTACTTC.

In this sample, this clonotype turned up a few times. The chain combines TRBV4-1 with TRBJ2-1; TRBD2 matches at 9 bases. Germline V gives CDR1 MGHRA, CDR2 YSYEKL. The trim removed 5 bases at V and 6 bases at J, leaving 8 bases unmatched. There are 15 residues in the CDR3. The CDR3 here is CASSYSGSPGNEQFF. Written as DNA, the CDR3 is TGCGCCAGCAGCTATAGCGGGAGCCCAGGCAATGAGCAGTTCTTC.

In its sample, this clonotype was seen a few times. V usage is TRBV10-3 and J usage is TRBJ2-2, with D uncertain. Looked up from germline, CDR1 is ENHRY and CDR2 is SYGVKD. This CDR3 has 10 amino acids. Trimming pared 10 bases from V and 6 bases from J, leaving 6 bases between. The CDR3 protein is CATWAGELFF. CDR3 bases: TGTGCCACCTGGGCCGGGGAGCTGTTTTTT.

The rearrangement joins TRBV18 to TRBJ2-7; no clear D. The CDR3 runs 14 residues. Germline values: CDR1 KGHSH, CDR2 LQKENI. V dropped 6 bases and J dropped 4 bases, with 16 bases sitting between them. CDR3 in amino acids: CASSQARARYEQYF. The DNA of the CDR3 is TGTGCCAGCTCCCAAGCAAGAGCGAGGTACGAGCAGTACTTC.

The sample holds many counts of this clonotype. CDR3 in amino acids: CSARAPGQGATNEKLFF. CDR3 coding DNA: TGCAGTGCTAGAGCACCGGGACAGGGTGCAACTAATGAAAAACTGTTTTTT. The chain has TRBV20-1 and TRBJ1-4; 9 positions agree with TRBD1. This CDR3 has 17 residues. The germline V gene has CDR1 DFQATT and CDR2 SNEGSKA (reference sequence). J was trimmed by 0 bases and V by 1 base; bases with no gene match: 6.

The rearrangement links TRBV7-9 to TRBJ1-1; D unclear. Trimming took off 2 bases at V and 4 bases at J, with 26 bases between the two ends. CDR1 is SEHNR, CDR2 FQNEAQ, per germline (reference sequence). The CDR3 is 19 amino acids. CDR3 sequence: CASSLPTSNGPRLTTEAFF. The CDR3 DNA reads TGTGCCAGCAGCTTACCGACTTCGAACGGGCCCCGACTGACCACTGAAGCTTTCTTT.